This T cell receptor beta chain was sequenced in a study of blood T cells in healthy people across ages. The overall study: Per two T cells, template switching captured roughly one barcoded beta molecule.

General study results and limits: Calculation of diversity from one million T cells yielded estimates considered to be underestimates.

Together with a sample-barcoded 5' primer, a J-beta primer mix was included in a second PCR lasting about 6 to 12 cycles. TCRdb re-called the 5' RACE reads through MiXCR, storing one row per CDR3 protein. This table has 550,000 to 600,000 distinct CDR3 sequences, roughly 48% appearing once. The germline gives CDR1 SNHLY, CDR2 FYNNEI. The CDR3 is 12 amino acids. Between the trimmed V and J ends, which lost 7 bases and 2 bases, there was a span of 9 bases. This clonotype was counted between two and nine times. Its antigen remains unidentified. Material: blood. The source is a man at least 80 years old in good health. This chain links TRBV2 with TRBJ2-7; weak D call: TRBD2 (5 bases). CDR3 bases: TGTGCCAGCAAGAGGGAACCCTACGAGCAGTACTTC. Translated: CASKREPYEQYF.